This T cell receptor beta chain emerged from a study of regulatory T cells in long-lasting Graves disease. Across the whole study: Antithyroid drug use was under 3 months in newly diagnosed Graves' patients. Broader study findings: Persistent disease exhibited a predilection for TRBV28, TRBJ1-2 and TRBJ2-5.

Library construction for TCR beta used iRepertoire HTBI primers and Arm-PCR of CDR3 regions. TCRdb passed the multiplex PCR reads through MiXCR, listing each CDR3 protein once. The data show 350,000 to 500,000 distinct CDR3 sequences, 15% to 20% seen once. This clonotype was found many times. Its antigen remains unknown. This CDR3 comprises 14 residues. Looked up from germline, CDR1 is SGHAT and CDR2 is FQDESV (reference sequence). Trimming shortened V by 6 bases and J by 4 bases, and 16 bases separated the two germline ends. The time point denotes: newly diagnosed GD, antithyroid drugs for less than 3 months. TCR sequences were obtained from RNA taken from PBMCs. A peripheral blood sample, roughly 9.8 milliliters in volume, was drawn into EDTA tubes. This same sample was also taken into another study, of T cells in Graves' hyperthyroidism and ophthalmopathy. In that study: The blood repertoire included most of the expanded thyroid clonotypes above 0.001.

Sequencing used peripheral blood mononuclear cells (PBMCs), obtained at new diagnosis, from a patient treated with antithyroid drugs. The rearrangement links TRBV11-1 to TRBJ2-7; possibly TRBD2 for D (6 bases). The TCR comes from a woman aged 30 to 39 with Graves disease. The CDR3 DNA follows: TGTGCCAGCAGTATCACTTGGGGGGAATACGAGCAGTACTTC. Translating gives CASSITWGEYEQYF. The full variable domain, its missing parts supplied by reference TRBV11-1 and TRBJ2-7, is EAEVAQSPRYKITEKSQAVAFWCDPISGHATLYWYRQILGQGPELLVQFQDESVVDDSQLPKDRFSAERLKGVDSTLKIQPAELGDSAMYLCASSITWGEYEQYFGPGTRLTVT.